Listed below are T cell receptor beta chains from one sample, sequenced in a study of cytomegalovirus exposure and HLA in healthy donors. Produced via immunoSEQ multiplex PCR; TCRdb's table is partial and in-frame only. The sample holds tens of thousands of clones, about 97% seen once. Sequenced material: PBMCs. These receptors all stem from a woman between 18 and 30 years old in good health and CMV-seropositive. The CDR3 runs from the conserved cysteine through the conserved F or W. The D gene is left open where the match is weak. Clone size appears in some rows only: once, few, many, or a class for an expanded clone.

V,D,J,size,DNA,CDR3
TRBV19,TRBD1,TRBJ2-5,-,TGTGCCAGTAGTTGGACAGGGTTGGGGCAAGAGACCCAGTACTTC,CASSWTGLGQETQYF
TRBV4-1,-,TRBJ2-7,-,TGCGCCTCCAGTGAGTTTCAGGCGTTTTCCGAGCAGTACTTC,CASSEFQAFSEQYF
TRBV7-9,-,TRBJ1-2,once,TGTGCCAGCAGCGCGGGCCCCTCAGCTGGCTACACCTTC,CASSAGPSAGYTF
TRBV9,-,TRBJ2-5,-,TGTGCCAGCAGCGCGGGTCCCCTTTGGAAAGAGACCCAGTACTTC,CASSAGPLWKETQYF
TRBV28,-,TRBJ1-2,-,TGTGCCAGCAGTTTAAAGTACAGGGATGGCTACACCTTC,CASSLKYRDGYTF
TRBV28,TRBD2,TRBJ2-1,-,TGTGCCAGCAGACCCCGACTAGCGGGAGGGTACAATGAGCAGTTCTTC,CASRPRLAGGYNEQFF
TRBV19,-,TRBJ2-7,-,TGTGCCAGTAGTACCGGGGTAGACCACGAGCAGTACTTC,CASSTGVDHEQYF
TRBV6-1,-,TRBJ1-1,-,TGTGCCAGCAGTGAAGTTGTGGGCGCAGGCACTGAAGCTTTCTTT,CASSEVVGAGTEAFF
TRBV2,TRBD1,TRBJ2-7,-,TGTGCCACCAGAGGACAGGGGGGGGCTTACGAGCAGTACTTC,CATRGQGGAYEQYF
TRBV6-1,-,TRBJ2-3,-,TGTGCCAGCAAACTATGGGGCCGAGCAGATACGCAGTATTTT,CASKLWGRADTQYF
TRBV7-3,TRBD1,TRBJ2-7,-,TGTGCCAGCAGCTTCCGACAGGGGGGCGAGCAGTACTTC,CASSFRQGGEQYF
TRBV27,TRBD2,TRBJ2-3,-,TGTGCCAGCAGTTTACCAGGGACTAGCGGGAATACAGATACGCAGTATTTT,CASSLPGTSGNTDTQYF
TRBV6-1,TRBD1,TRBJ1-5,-,TGTGCCAGCAGTGAAGCGTCCGGGACAGGGCTTCAGCCCCAGCATTTT,CASSEASGTGLQPQHF
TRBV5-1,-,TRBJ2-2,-,TGCGCCAGCAGCTTGGAACAACAGGGCACCGGGGAGCTGTTTTTT,CASSLEQQGTGELFF
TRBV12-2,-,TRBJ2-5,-,TGTGCAAGTCGCCCCCTACCCGAGCGGAGACCTCAAGAGACCCAGTACTTC,CASRPLPERRPQETQYF
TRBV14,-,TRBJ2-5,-,TGTGCCAGCAGCCAACCATATACAGGGATCCAAGAGACCCAGTACTTC,CASSQPYTGIQETQYF
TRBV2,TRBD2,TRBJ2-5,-,TGTGCCAGCATTTACCGGACTAGCCGACAAGAGACCCAGTACTTC,CASIYRTSRQETQYF
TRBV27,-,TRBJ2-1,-,TGTGCCAGCAGTCCCCGGGGAAGAGCATACAATGAGCAGTTCTTC,CASSPRGRAYNEQFF
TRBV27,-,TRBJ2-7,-,TGTGCCAGCAGTCGAGCGGGCGAGCAGTACTTC,CASSRAGEQYF
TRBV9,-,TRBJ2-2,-,TGTGCCAGCAGCCTAGACGGGGGTCCCACCGGGGAGCTGTTTTTT,CASSLDGGPTGELFF
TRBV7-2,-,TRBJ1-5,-,TGTGCCAGCAGCTCACAGGGCGCTGACAATCAGCCCCAGCATTTT,CASSSQGADNQPQHF
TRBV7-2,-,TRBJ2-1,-,TGTGCCAGCAGCTCTACCCTATATACCTACAATGAGCAGTTCTTC,CASSSTLYTYNEQFF
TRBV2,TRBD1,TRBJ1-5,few,TGTGCCAGCAGTGGTCTGAGGGGGACAGGGAAGACTCAGCCCCAGCATTTT,CASSGLRGTGKTQPQHF
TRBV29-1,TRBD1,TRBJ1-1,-,TGCAGCGTTGTAGAGGCAGGGGGCGGTGTGAACACTGAAGCTTTCTTT,CSVVEAGGGVNTEAFF
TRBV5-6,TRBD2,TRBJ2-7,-,TGTGCCAGCAGCAGATTAGCGGGAGAATCCTACGAGCAGTACTTC,CASSRLAGESYEQYF
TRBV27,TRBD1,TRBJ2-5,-,TGTTCATCCAGGACAGGAGAGACCCAGTACTTC,CSSRTGETQYF
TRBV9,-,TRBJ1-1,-,TGTGCCAGCAGCGTAGCAACAGGGCCGAACACTGAAGCTTTCTTT,CASSVATGPNTEAFF
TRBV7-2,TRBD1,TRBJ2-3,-,TGTGCCAGCAGCCGCTACAGGGGTGATCTGTATTTT,CASSRYRGDLYF
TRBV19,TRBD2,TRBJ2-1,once,TGTGCCGGAAATGGAGTAGCGGGATATGGTGAGCAGTTCTTC,CAGNGVAGYGEQFF
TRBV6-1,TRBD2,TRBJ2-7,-,TGTGCCAGCAGTGAAGCGCTTCTGGGACTAGCGGGGGGCTCCTACGAGCAGTACTTC,CASSEALLGLAGGSYEQYF
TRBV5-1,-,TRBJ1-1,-,TGCGCCAGCAGCAAGGGACAGAACACTGAAGCTTTCTTT,CASSKGQNTEAFF
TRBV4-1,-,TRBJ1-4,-,TGCGCCAGCAGCCAAGTACAGGGTTTCATAAAGGAAAAACTGTTTTTT,CASSQVQGFIKEKLFF
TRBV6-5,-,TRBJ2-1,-,TGTGCCAGCAGTTACTCGAGTGGGGGCACTTACAATGAGCAGTTCTTC,CASSYSSGGTYNEQFF
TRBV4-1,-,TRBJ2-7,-,TGCGCCAGCAGCCAAGCGGGGCTAGCGCTGACCTACGAGCAGTACTTC,CASSQAGLALTYEQYF
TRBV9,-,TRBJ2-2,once,TGTGCCAGCAAGCTCTACACCGGGGAGCTGTTTTTT,CASKLYTGELFF
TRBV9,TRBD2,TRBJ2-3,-,TGTGCCAGCAGCGTAGGACCGACTAGCGGGACTAGCACAGATACGCAGTATTTT,CASSVGPTSGTSTDTQYF
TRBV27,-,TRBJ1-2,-,TGTGCCAGCAGTTTCCACAGAATTTCGTATGGCTACACCTTC,CASSFHRISYGYTF
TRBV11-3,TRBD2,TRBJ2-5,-,TGTGCCAGCAGCTTAGGGGCAGGGAGGGCGGAAGAGACCCAGTACTTC,CASSLGAGRAEETQYF
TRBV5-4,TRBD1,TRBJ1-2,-,TGTGCCAGCAGCCCGGGGACAGGGGCTCGAGGCTACACCTTC,CASSPGTGARGYTF
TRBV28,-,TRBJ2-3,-,TGTGCCAGCAGCTTGGATCCGGGACTCCCACTTTTGCGAAATACGCAGTATTTT,CASSLDPGLPLLRNTQYF
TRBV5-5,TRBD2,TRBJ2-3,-,TGTGCCAGCAGCTTGGGACTAGCGGGAGGGCCCCGCACAGATACGCAGTATTTT,CASSLGLAGGPRTDTQYF
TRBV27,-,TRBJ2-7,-,TGTGCCACCCAAACAGGCTACGAGCAGTACTTC,CATQTGYEQYF
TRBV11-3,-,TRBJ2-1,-,TGTGCCAGCAGCCTAGGGATCGCGGGGTCCTACAATGAGCAGTTCTTC,CASSLGIAGSYNEQFF
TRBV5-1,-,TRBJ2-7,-,TGCGCCAGCAGCTTTGAACGAGACAGCTCCTACGAGCAGTACTTC,CASSFERDSSYEQYF
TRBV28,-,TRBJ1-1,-,TGTGCCAGCAGTTCCCCCTTTCGGGGAGACACTGAAGCTTTCTTT,CASSSPFRGDTEAFF
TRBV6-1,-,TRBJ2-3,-,TGTGCCAGCAGTGAAGGCAGTTTATCCACGCAGTATTTT,CASSEGSLSTQYF
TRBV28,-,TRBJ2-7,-,TGTGCCAGCAGTTTGGCGGGACAGAAGGGAGTCGAGCAGTACTTC,CASSLAGQKGVEQYF
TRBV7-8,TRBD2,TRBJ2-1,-,TGTGCCAGCAGCTTAGGGTATCGAGGGAGGGTGAATGAGCAGTTCTTC,CASSLGYRGRVNEQFF
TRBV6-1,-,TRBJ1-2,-,TGTGCCAGCAGTTCGAGGTGGAACACCTTC,CASSSRWNTF
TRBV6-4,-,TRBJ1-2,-,TGTGCCAGCAGTGACAGCCATGGCTACACCTTC,CASSDSHGYTF
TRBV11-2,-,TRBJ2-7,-,TGTGCCAGCAGCCCAGTAGGGGCCTACGAGCAGTACTTC,CASSPVGAYEQYF
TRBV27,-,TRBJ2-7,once,TGTGCCAGCAGGAGGACCGGGGGGCCTTCGTCCTACGAGCAGTACTTC,CASRRTGGPSSYEQYF
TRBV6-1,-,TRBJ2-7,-,TGTGCCAGCATCTCCTTCGGGGATGCCTACGAGCAGTACTTC,CASISFGDAYEQYF
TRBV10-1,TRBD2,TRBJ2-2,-,TGCGCCAACCCCGGGACTAGCGGGAGCGTGGGCACCGGGGAGCTGTTTTTT,CANPGTSGSVGTGELFF